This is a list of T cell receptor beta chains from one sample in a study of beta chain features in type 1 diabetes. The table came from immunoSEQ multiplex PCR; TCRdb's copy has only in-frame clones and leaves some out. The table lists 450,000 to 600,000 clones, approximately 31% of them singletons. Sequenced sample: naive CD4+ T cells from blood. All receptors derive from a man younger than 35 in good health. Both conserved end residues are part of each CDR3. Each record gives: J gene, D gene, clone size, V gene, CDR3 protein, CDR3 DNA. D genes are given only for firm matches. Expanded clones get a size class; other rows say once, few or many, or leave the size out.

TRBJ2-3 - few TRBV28 CASSRFGDTQYF TGTGCCAGCAGTCGATTCGGAGATACGCAGTATTTT
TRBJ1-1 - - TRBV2 CASNRVENTEAFF TGTGCCAGCAACAGGGTAGAAAACACTGAAGCTTTCTTT
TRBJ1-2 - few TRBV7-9 CASSLALGRNHGYTF TGTGCCAGCAGCTTAGCGTTGGGACGGAACCATGGCTACACCTTC
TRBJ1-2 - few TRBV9 CASSVDPNYYGYTF TGTGCCAGCAGCGTAGATCCCAACTACTATGGCTACACCTTC
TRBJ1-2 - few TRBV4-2 CASSQTGSPVYGYTF TGTGCCAGCAGCCAAACCGGGAGCCCAGTTTATGGCTACACCTTC
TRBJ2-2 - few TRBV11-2 CASSTYQGRMAGELFF TGTGCCAGCAGCACTTACCAGGGCCGCATGGCCGGGGAGCTGTTTTTT
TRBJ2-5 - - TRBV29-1 CSVEKGGEETQYF TGCAGCGTTGAGAAGGGGGGGGAAGAGACCCAGTACTTC
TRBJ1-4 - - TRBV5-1 CASSLVARVDEKLFF TGCGCCAGCAGCTTGGTGGCCAGGGTGGATGAAAAACTGTTTTTT
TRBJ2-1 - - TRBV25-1 CASSEEGGSSYNEQFF TGTGCCAGCAGTGAAGAGGGCGGCAGCTCCTACAATGAGCAGTTCTTC
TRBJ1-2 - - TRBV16 CASSRRGLDYGYTF TGTGCCAGCAGCCGAAGAGGGTTGGACTATGGCTACACCTTC
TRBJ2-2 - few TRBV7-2 CASSLRDTGELFF TGTGCCAGCAGCTTACGGGACACCGGGGAGCTGTTTTTT
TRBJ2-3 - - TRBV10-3 CAISEVGFVTDTQYF TGTGCCATCAGTGAAGTGGGGTTCGTCACAGATACGCAGTATTTT
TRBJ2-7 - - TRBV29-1 CSVRPRMVDEQYF TGCAGCGTGCGACCCCGAATGGTAGACGAGCAGTACTTC
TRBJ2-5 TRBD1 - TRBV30 CAWSVHRGQETQYF TGTGCCTGGAGTGTCCACAGGGGCCAAGAGACCCAGTACTTC
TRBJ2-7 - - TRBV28 CASSLRAGRAYEQYF TGTGCCAGCAGTTTAAGAGCCGGACGGGCCTACGAGCAGTACTTC
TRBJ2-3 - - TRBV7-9 CASRPATVSGDNTQYF TGTGCCAGCAGACCAGCGACAGTGTCAGGTGATAATACGCAGTATTTT
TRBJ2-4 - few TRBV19 CASSIDTGTPGSIQYF TGTGCCAGTAGTATAGACACCGGGACACCGGGGAGCATTCAGTACTTC
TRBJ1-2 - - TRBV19 CASSIRGNYGYTF TGTGCCAGTAGTATTCGAGGAAACTATGGCTACACCTTC
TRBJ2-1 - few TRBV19 CASRQLHNEQFF TGTGCCAGTAGGCAGCTTCACAATGAGCAGTTCTTC
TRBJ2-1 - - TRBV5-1 CASSKPGLASPNEQFF TGCGCCAGCAGCAAGCCTGGGCTAGCTTCACCCAATGAGCAGTTCTTC
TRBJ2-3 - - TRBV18 CASSSRERGLADTQYF TGTGCCAGCTCATCCCGGGAGAGGGGGCTCGCGGATACGCAGTATTTT
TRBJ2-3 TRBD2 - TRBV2 CASSEEASGSTDTQYF TGTGCCAGCAGTGAAGAGGCTAGCGGGAGCACAGATACGCAGTATTTT
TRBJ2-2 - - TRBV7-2 CASSLEYTGELFF TGTGCCAGCAGCTTAGAGTATACCGGGGAGCTGTTTTTT
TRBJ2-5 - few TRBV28 CASGPRGRRLQETQYF TGTGCCAGCGGCCCGAGGGGGAGAAGGCTCCAAGAGACCCAGTACTTC
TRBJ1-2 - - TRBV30 CAWQTAGLIYGYTF TGTGCCTGGCAGACAGCCGGTCTTATCTATGGCTACACCTTC
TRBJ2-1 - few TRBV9 CASSVSGRGEQFF TGTGCCAGCAGCGTTAGCGGTAGAGGTGAGCAGTTCTTC
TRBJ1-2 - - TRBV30 CAWSVPGGHGYTF TGTGCCTGGAGTGTACCGGGAGGCCATGGCTACACCTTC
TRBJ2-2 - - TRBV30 CAWIRAANTGELFF TGTGCCTGGATCCGGGCCGCGAACACCGGGGAGCTGTTTTTT
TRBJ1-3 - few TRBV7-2 CASSLVTDLSSGNTIYF TGTGCCAGCAGCTTAGTGACGGACCTTTCCTCTGGAAACACCATATATTTT
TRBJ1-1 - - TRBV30 CAWASLTVNTEAFF TGTGCCTGGGCCTCTTTGACGGTGAACACTGAAGCTTTCTTT
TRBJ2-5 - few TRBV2 CASSQQETQYF TGTGCCAGCAGTCAGCAAGAGACCCAGTACTTC
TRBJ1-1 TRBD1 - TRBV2 CASSALGGQTEAFF TGTGCCAGCAGTGCTTTGGGGGGACAGACTGAAGCTTTCTTT
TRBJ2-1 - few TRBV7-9 CASSLRGNEQFF TGTGCCAGCAGCCTACGGGGCAATGAGCAGTTCTTC
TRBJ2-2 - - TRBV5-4 CASSLDGNTGELFF TGTGCCAGCAGCTTGGACGGGAACACCGGGGAGCTGTTTTTT
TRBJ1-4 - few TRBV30 CACQSEFATNEKLFF TGTGCCTGTCAATCAGAATTTGCAACTAATGAAAAACTGTTTTTT
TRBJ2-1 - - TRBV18 CASSLRDEQFF TGTGCCAGCTCCCTGAGGGATGAGCAGTTCTTC
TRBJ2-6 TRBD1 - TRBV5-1 CASSSGQATGANVLTF TGCGCCAGCAGTTCGGGACAGGCCACTGGGGCCAACGTCCTGACTTTC
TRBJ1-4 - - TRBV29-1 CSVQGSTNEKLFF TGCAGCGTACAGGGCTCGACTAATGAAAAACTGTTTTTT
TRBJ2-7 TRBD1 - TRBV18 CASSLTGGESYEQYF TGTGCCAGCTCGCTAACAGGGGGCGAGTCCTACGAGCAGTACTTC
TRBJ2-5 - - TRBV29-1 CSVELGETQYF TGCAGCGTTGAACTAGGGGAGACCCAGTACTTC
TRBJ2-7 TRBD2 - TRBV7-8 CASSIAGLSYEQYF TGTGCCAGCAGCATAGCGGGTTTATCCTACGAGCAGTACTTC